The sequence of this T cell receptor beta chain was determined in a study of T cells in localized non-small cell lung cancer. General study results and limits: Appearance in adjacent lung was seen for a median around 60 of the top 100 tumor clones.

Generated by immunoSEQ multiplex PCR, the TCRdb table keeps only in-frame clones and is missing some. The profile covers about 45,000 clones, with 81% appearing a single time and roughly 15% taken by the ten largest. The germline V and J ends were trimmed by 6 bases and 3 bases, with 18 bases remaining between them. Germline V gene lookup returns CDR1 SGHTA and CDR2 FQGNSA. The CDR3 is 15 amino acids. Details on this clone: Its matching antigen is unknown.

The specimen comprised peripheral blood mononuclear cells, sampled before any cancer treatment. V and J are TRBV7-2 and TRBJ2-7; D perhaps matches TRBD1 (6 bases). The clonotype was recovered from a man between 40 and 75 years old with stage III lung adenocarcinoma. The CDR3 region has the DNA TGTGCCAGCAGTCCACAGGGATCTCTTCTCTACGAGCAGTACTTC. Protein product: CASSPQGSLLYEQYF.